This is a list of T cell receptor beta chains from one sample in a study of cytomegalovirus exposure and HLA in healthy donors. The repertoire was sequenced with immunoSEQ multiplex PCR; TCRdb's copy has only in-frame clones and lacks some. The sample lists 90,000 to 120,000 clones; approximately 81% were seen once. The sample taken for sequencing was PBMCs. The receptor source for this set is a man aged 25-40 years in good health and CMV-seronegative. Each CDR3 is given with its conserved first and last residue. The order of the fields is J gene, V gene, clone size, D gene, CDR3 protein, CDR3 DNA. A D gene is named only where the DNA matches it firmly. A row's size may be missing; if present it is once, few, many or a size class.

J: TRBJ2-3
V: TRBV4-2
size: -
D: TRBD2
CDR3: CASSQAMGGGSTDTQYF
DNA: TGTGCCAGCAGCCAAGCAATGGGCGGGGGAAGCACAGATACGCAGTATTTT

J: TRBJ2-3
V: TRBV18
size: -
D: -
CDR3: CASSPQGLTDTQYF
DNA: TGTGCCAGCTCACCACAGGGGCTCACAGATACGCAGTATTTT

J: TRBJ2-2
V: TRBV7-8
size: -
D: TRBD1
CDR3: CASTAPKGQGIGTGELFF
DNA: TGTGCCAGCACCGCCCCGAAGGGACAGGGGATAGGGACCGGGGAGCTGTTTTTT

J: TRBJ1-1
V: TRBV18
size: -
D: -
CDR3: CASSPSQNTEAFF
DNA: TGTGCCAGCTCACCGAGCCAGAACACTGAAGCTTTCTTT

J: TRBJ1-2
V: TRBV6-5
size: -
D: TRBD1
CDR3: CASSYSGQGNYGYTF
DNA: TGTGCCAGCAGTTACTCGGGACAGGGGAACTATGGCTACACCTTC

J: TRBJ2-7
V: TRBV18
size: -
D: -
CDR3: CASSRGGGYEQYF
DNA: TGTGCCAGCTCCCGAGGGGGGGGCTACGAGCAGTACTTC

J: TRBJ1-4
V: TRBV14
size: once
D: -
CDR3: CASSQGWTAPNEKLFF
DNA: TGTGCCAGCAGCCAGGGGTGGACTGCACCTAATGAAAAACTGTTTTTT

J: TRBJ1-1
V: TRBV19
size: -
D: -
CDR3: CASGGTPGTEAFF
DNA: TGTGCCAGTGGGGGGACCCCCGGAACTGAAGCTTTCTTT

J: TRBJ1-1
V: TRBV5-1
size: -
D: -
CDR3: CASSFGGPAAFF
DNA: TGCGCCAGCAGCTTCGGGGGACCGGCGGCTTTCTTT

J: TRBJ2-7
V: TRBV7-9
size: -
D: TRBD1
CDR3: CASSLGTGTEQYF
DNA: TGTGCCAGCAGCTTAGGGACAGGGACCGAGCAGTACTTC

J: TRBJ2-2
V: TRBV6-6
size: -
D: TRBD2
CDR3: CASSSRLAGGTGELFF
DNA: TGTGCCAGCAGTTCCCGACTAGCGGGGGGCACCGGGGAGCTGTTTTTT

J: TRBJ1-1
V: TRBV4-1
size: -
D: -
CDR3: CASSQGHNTEAFF
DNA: TGCGCCAGCAGCCAAGGACATAATACTGAAGCTTTCTTT

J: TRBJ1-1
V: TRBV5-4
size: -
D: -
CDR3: CASSWGGAEAFF
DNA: TGTGCCAGCAGCTGGGGGGGCGCTGAAGCTTTCTTT

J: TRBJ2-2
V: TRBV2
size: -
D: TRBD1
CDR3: CASSEGTGYTGELFF
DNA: TGTGCCAGCAGTGAGGGGACAGGCTACACCGGGGAGCTGTTTTTT

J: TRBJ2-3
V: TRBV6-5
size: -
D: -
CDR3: CASRRDFTDTQYF
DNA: TGTGCCAGCAGGAGGGACTTCACAGATACGCAGTATTTT

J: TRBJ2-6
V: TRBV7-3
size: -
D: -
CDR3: CASGAGYGANVLTF
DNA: TGTGCCAGCGGGGCGGGGTATGGGGCCAACGTCCTGACTTTC

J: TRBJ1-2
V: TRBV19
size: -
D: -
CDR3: CASTRGYGYTF
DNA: TGTGCCAGTACCAGGGGCTATGGCTACACCTTC

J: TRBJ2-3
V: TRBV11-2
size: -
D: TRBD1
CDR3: CASSPRTGVTDTQYF
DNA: TGTGCCAGCAGCCCAAGGACAGGGGTTACAGATACGCAGTATTTT

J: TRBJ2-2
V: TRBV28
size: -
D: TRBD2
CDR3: CASSSVTSGRGTGELFF
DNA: TGTGCCAGCAGTTCCGTGACTAGCGGGAGAGGGACCGGGGAGCTGTTTTTT

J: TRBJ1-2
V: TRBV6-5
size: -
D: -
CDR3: CASSRWPVNYGYTF
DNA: TGTGCCAGCAGCCGCTGGCCAGTTAACTATGGCTACACCTTC

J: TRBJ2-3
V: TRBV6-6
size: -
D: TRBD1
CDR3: CASEGAGGRSDTQYF
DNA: TGTGCCAGCGAGGGGGCAGGGGGAAGGTCAGATACGCAGTATTTT

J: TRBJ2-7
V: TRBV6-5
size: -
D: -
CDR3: CASSSTEPSHEQYF
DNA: TGTGCCAGCAGTTCGACTGAACCCTCCCACGAGCAGTACTTC

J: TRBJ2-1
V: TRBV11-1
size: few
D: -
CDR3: CASSQGYGLSNEQFF
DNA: TGTGCCAGCAGCCAGGGGTATGGGTTGAGCAATGAGCAGTTCTTC

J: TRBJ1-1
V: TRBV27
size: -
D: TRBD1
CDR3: CASSDRGGRTEAFF
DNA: TGTGCCAGCAGCGACAGGGGAGGGCGGACTGAAGCTTTCTTT

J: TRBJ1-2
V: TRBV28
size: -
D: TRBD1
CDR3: CASREQGDLGYTF
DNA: TGTGCCAGCAGGGAACAGGGGGATCTTGGCTACACCTTC

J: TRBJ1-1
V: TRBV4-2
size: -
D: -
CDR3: CASSQETARMNTEAFF
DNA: TGTGCCAGCAGCCAAGAGACAGCTCGCATGAACACTGAAGCTTTCTTT

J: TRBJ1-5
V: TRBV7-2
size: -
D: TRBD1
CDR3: CASSVPTGLQPQHF
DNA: TGTGCCAGCAGCGTACCGACAGGGTTGCAGCCCCAGCATTTT

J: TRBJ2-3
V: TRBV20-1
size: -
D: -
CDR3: CSARATDTQYF
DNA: TGCAGTGCTAGGGCCACAGATACGCAGTATTTT

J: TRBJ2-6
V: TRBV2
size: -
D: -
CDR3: CASSEGPGANVLTF
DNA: TGTGCCAGCAGTGAGGGGCCTGGGGCCAACGTCCTGACTTTC

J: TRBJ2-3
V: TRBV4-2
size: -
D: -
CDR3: CASSQGGGSTDTQYF
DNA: TGTGCCAGCAGCCAAGGAGGTGGGAGCACAGATACGCAGTATTTT

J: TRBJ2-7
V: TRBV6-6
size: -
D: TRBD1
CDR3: CASLPLGGVEQYF
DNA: TGTGCCAGCCTACCGCTAGGGGGCGTCGAGCAGTACTTC

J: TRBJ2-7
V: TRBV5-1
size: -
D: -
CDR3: CASSLVTVSYEQYF
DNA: TGCGCCAGCAGCTTGGTGACAGTCTCCTACGAGCAGTACTTC

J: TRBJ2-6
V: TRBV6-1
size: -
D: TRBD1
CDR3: CASSDGDRVSGANVLTF
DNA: TGTGCCAGCAGTGATGGGGACAGGGTCTCTGGGGCCAACGTCCTGACTTTC

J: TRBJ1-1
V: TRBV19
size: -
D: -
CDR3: CASKRDTAEAFF
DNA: TGTGCCAGTAAGAGGGACACCGCTGAAGCTTTCTTT

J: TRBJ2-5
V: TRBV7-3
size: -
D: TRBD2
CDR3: CASSLAGGSETQYF
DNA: TGTGCCAGCAGCTTAGCGGGGGGCTCAGAGACCCAGTACTTC

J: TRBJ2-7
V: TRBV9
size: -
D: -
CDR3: CASSVASGNYEQYF
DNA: TGTGCCAGCAGCGTAGCGAGCGGAAACTACGAGCAGTACTTC

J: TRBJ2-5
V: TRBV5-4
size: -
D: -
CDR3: CASSGDTGQETQYF
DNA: TGTGCCAGCAGCGGGGACACTGGCCAAGAGACCCAGTACTTC

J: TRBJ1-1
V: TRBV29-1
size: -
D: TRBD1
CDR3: CSAEPGQGGTEAFF
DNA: TGCAGCGCCGAACCAGGACAGGGTGGCACTGAAGCTTTCTTT

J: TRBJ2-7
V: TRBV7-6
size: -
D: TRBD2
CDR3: CASSLASASGSYEQYF
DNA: TGTGCCAGCAGCTTAGCGTCGGCTAGCGGGAGCTACGAGCAGTACTTC

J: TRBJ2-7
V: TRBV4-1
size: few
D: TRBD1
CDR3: CASSPSGTGSGEQYF
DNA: TGCGCCAGCAGCCCATCCGGGACAGGGAGCGGCGAGCAGTACTTC

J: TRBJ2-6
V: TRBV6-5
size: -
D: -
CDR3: CASHTAGANVLTF
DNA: TGTGCCAGCCACACAGCCGGGGCCAACGTCCTGACTTTC

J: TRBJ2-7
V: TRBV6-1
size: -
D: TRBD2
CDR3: CASTLPGGEQYF
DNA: TGTGCCAGCACCCTGCCGGGGGGCGAGCAGTACTTC

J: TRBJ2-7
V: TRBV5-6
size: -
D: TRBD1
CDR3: CASSWGQVYEQYF
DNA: TGTGCCAGCAGCTGGGGACAGGTCTACGAGCAGTACTTC